One TCR beta chain is described in this entry. These data originate in a study of monozygotic twins with inflammatory bowel disease. TCRdb processed the 5' RACE reads again and assigns one entry to each CDR3 protein, with no DNA. The data include approximately 160,000 distinct CDR3 sequences; the top ten clones carry approximately 7.4%. The CDR3 consists of 16 residues. Sequencing input: blood. This rearrangement joins TRBV12-3 or TRBV12-4 to TRBJ2-5; there is no DNA to check the TCRdb D call of TRBD1. The TCR sequence derives from a human donor with ulcerative colitis or Crohn's disease, or a healthy co-twin of an affected twin (not recorded which). This CDR3 reads CASTIRSGTAQETQYF.